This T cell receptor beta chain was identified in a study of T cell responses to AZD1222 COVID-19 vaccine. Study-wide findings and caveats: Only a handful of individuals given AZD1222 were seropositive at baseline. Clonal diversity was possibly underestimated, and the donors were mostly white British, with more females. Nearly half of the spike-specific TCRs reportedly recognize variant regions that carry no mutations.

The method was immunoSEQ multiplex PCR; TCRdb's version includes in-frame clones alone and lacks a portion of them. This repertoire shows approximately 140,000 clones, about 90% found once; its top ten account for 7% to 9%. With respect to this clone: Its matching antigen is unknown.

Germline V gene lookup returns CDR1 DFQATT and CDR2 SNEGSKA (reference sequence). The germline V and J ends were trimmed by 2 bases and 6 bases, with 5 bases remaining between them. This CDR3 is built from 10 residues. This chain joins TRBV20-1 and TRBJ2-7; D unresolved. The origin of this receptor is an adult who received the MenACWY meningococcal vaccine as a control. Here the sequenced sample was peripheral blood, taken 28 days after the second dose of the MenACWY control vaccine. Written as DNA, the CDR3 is TGCAGTGCTAGATTATCCGAGCAGTACTTC. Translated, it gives CSARLSEQYF.